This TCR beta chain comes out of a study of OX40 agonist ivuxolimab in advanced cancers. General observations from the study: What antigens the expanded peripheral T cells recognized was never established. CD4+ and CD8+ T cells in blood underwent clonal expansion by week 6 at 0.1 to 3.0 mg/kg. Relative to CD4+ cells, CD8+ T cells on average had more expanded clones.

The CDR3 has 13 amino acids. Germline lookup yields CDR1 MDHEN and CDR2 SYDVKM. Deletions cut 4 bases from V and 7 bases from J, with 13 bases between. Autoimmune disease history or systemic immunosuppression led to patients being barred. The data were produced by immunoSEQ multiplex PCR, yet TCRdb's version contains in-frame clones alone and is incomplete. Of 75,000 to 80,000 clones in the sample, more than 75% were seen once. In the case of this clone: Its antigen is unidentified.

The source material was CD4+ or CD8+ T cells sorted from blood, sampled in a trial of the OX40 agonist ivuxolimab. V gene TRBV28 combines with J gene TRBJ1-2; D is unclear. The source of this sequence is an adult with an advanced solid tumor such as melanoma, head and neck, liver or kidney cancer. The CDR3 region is CASSSNTRAGYTF. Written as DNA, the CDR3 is TGTGCCAGCAGTTCCAACACCCGGGCTGGCTACACCTTC.